The next 30 T cell receptor beta chains were all read from a single sample in a study of blood T cell repertoires in COVID-19. The method was immunoSEQ multiplex PCR; TCRdb's version includes in-frame clones alone and lacks a portion of them. The sample comprises 35,000 to 45,000 clones, around nine tenths of which are singletons, and roughly 0.37% rests with the top ten. Sequencing input: peripheral blood. All receptors come from a human donor in a cohort sampled during active COVID-19.

In nucleotides, the CDR3 is TGTGCCAGCAGCTTTCTGGGGGGGGCGTCTGAAGCTTTCTTT. Amino acid sequence: CASSFLGGASEAFF. The chain recombines TRBV25-1 with TRBJ1-1, with a weak D call TRBD1 (6 bases). Germline V lookup: CDR1 MGHDK, CDR2 SYGVNS. The CDR3 extends over 14 amino acids. Trimming removed 6 bases at V and 6 bases at J, with 17 bases between. The variable domain in full, with the rest retrieved from reference TRBV25-1 and TRBJ1-1, is EADIYQTPRYLVIGTGKKITLECSQTMGHDKMYWYQQDPGMELHLIHYSYGVNSTEKGDLSSESTVSRIRTEHFPLTLESARPSHTSQYLCASSFLGGASEAFFGQGTRLTVV.

The V gene is TRBV19, the J gene TRBJ1-2; 9 bases are shared with TRBD1. Germline-derived CDR1 and CDR2 are LNHDA and SQIVND (reference sequence). The J segment lost 6 bases and the V segment lost 3 bases, leaving 5 bases of the junction unmatched. The CDR3 extends over 14 amino acids. CDR3: CASSIGTGPDGYTF. CDR3 nucleotides: TGTGCCAGTAGTATCGGGACAGGGCCGGATGGCTACACCTTC.

This chain's CDR3 is CASRGGNTIYF. For the CDR3, the DNA is TGTGCCAGCAGGGGCGGAAACACCATATATTTT. The chain is built from TRBV12-3 or TRBV12-4 and TRBJ1-3; no reliable D call. V shed 6 bases and J shed 4 bases, with 4 bases lying between them. This CDR3 has 11 residues.

The chain is built from TRBV5-6 and TRBJ2-7, with 9 bases identical to TRBD2. In germline, CDR1 is SGHDT, CDR2 YYEEEE. J was trimmed by 0 bases and V by 2 bases; bases with no gene match: 0. There are 14 residues in the CDR3. The CDR3 sequence is CASSFSGSSYEQYF. For the CDR3, the DNA is TGTGCCAGCAGCTTTAGCGGGAGCTCCTACGAGCAGTACTTC. The entire variable domain, with the rest obtained from reference TRBV5-6 and TRBJ2-7, is as follows: DAGVTQSPTHLIKTRGQQVTLRCSPKSGHDTVSWYQQALGQGPQFIFQYYEEEERQRGNFPDRFSGHQFPNYSSELNVNALLLGDSALYLCASSFSGSSYEQYFGPGTRLTVT.

The chain employs TRBV4-3 and TRBJ1-4; D not resolved. CDR1 is LGHNA and CDR2 is YSLEER in the germline V gene. V lost 2 bases and J 8 bases, leaving 15 bases between the germline ends. The CDR3 is made up of 15 amino acids. The DNA for the CDR3 is TGCGCCAGCAGCCAATTCGGCGACTATGGGGAAAAACTGTTTTTT. Protein sequence: CASSQFGDYGEKLFF.

The rearrangement joins TRBV4-1 to TRBJ1-1, with unresolved D. The CDR3 is 14 residues long. From germline, CDR1 is MGHRA and CDR2 YSYEKL. Trimming shortened V by 1 base and J by 1 base, and 7 bases separated the two germline ends. CDR3 loop: CASSQAFGNTEAFF. Written as DNA, the CDR3 is TGCGCCAGCAGCCAAGCGTTCGGGAACACTGAAGCTTTCTTT.

The chain recombines TRBV29-1 with TRBJ1-1; 7 bases match TRBD1. Per the germline V gene, CDR1 is SQVTM and CDR2 is ANQGSEA. V lost 6 bases and J lost 0; bases outside the gene matches: 13. The CDR3 length is 16 residues. CDR3 protein: CSVRGQATTLNTEAFF. In nucleotides, the CDR3 is TGCAGCGTCCGAGGACAGGCGACGACGCTGAACACTGAAGCTTTCTTT.

For the CDR3, the DNA is TGTGCCAGCAGCACCGGGACTAGCGGTTTCACAGATACGCAGTATTTT. Translation: CASSTGTSGFTDTQYF. V and J are TRBV7-8 and TRBJ2-3; 11 bases map to TRBD2. Germline CDR1 reads SGHVS; CDR2 reads FQNEAQ. Losses at the gene ends were 5 bases for V and 2 bases for J; bases not matched to a gene: 6. This CDR3 has 16 residues.

The CDR3, as DNA: TGTGCCAGCAGCTACGGAACAGGGATTTATAATTCACCCCTCCACTTT. Its protein is CASSYGTGIYNSPLHF. J is TRBJ1-6 and V is TRBV7-8; tentative D call: TRBD1 (6 bases). The CDR3 has 16 residues. Trimming left V 4 bases short and J 4 bases short, with 14 bases between. Germline V gene lookup returns CDR1 SGHVS and CDR2 FQNEAQ.

This chain joins TRBV5-1 and TRBJ1-5; 7 nucleotides agree with TRBD1. Germline CDR1 and CDR2: SGHRS and YFSETQ. The length of the CDR3 is 16 residues. V shed 2 bases, J shed 4 bases, and the junction held 9 bases outside the gene matches. The CDR3 DNA is TGCGCCAGCAGCTTCGACCCGGGACAGCCTAATCAGCCCCAGCATTTT. Its translation is CASSFDPGQPNQPQHF.

This sequence joins TRBV19 and TRBJ2-7; 7 bases match TRBD2. The CDR3 covers 16 residues. V was clipped by 0 bases and J by 1 base; unmatched bases: 6. Germline CDR1 LNHDA, CDR2 SQIVND (reference sequence). In DNA, the CDR3 is TGTGCCAGTAGTATAGAGGGGGGGACGCCTTCCTACGAGCAGTACTTC. Translating gives CASSIEGGTPSYEQYF.

The chain uses TRBV5-1 and TRBJ1-4; the match to TRBD1 covers 8 bases. Trimming cost V 4 bases and J 11 bases; bases outside gene matches: 7. This CDR3 region has 13 residues. Germline values: CDR1 SGHRS, CDR2 YFSETQ. The CDR3 nucleotides are TGCGCCAGCAGCGACAGGGGAGAAGATAAACTGTTTTTT. The encoded protein is CASSDRGEDKLFF.

This clone was seen once. The genes are TRBV5-1 and TRBJ2-7; 10 bases are a match to TRBD2. V was clipped by 4 bases and J by 1 base; unmatched bases: 14. The germline V gene encodes CDR1 SGHRS and CDR2 YFSETQ. The CDR3 is 18 amino acids. This chain's CDR3 is CASSAKFTSGDTSYEQYF. CDR3 sequence (DNA): TGCGCCAGCAGCGCCAAGTTTACTAGCGGGGATACATCCTACGAGCAGTACTTC.

This sequence joins TRBV7-2 and TRBJ1-5; D gene uncertain. V lost 1 base to trimming and J lost 4 bases, with 8 bases between them. The germline V gene encodes CDR1 SGHTA and CDR2 FQGNSA. The CDR3 consists of 14 residues. The CDR3 is CASSLEAQNQPQHF. CDR3 sequence (DNA): TGTGCCAGCAGCTTAGAGGCACAGAATCAGCCCCAGCATTTT.

The table lists this clone with a few counts. The rearrangement joins TRBV5-6 to TRBJ2-7, with TRBD1 matching over 9 bases. Trimming took 2 bases from V and 3 from J; bases not matched to a gene: 3. Germline values: CDR1 SGHDT, CDR2 YYEEEE. CDR3 size: 14 residues. CDR3 residues: CASSFGTGFYEQYF. In DNA form, the CDR3 reads TGTGCCAGCAGCTTTGGGACAGGGTTCTACGAGCAGTACTTC.

The rearrangement links TRBV6-1 to TRBJ2-3; D unresolved. CDR3 length: 11 amino acids. In germline, CDR1 is MNHNS, CDR2 SASEGT. Trimming left V 6 bases short and J 3 bases short, with 4 bases between. The CDR3 DNA reads TGTGCCAGCAGACGGACAGATACGCAGTATTTT. Protein product: CASRRTDTQYF.

The chain combines TRBV5-1 with TRBJ1-2; D gene uncertain. Trimming removed 0 bases at V and 6 bases at J, with 15 bases between. The germline CDR1 and CDR2 sequences are SGHRS and YFSETQ. CDR3 length: 15 residues. The CDR3 region is CASSLVPGGSDGYTF. CDR3 in DNA: TGCGCCAGCAGCTTGGTGCCGGGAGGGTCGGATGGCTACACCTTC.

The rearrangement links TRBV12-3 or TRBV12-4 to TRBJ1-2; D call uncertain. V was shortened by 6 bases and J by 6 bases, with 14 bases between the two germline ends. The CDR3 loop spans 13 amino acids. Here the CDR3 reads CASSSSLEDGYTF. The CDR3, as DNA: TGTGCCAGCAGCTCGTCCCTGGAGGATGGCTACACCTTC.

The chain employs TRBV7-9 and TRBJ1-1, with unresolved D. CDR1 and CDR2 from the germline V gene are SEHNR and FQNEAQ (reference sequence). This CDR3 is 15 amino acids long. The V gene lost 6 bases and the J gene lost 2 bases, with 16 bases spanning the gap. The CDR3 nucleotides are TGTGCCAGCAGTCGATCCAGGACTATCAACACTGAAGCTTTCTTT. Translating gives CASSRSRTINTEAFF.

This chain links TRBV4-3 with TRBJ1-3; D gene uncertain. CDR3 length equals 17 residues. Germline CDR1 reads LGHNA; CDR2 reads YSLEER. Trimming removed 0 bases from V and 0 bases from J, with 12 bases in between. Here the CDR3 reads CASSQDLRGNSGNTIYF. Written as DNA, the CDR3 is TGCGCCAGCAGCCAAGATCTTCGGGGTAACTCTGGAAACACCATATATTTT.

The chain links TRBV9 to TRBJ2-7, with D possibly TRBD2 on 6 matching bases. Germline assignment: CDR1 SGDLS and CDR2 YYNGEE. The germline V and J ends were trimmed by 0 bases and 2 bases, with 18 bases remaining between them. The CDR3 loop spans 17 amino acids. CDR3 bases: TGTGCCAGCAGCGTAGGGCGGGGTCCCTCCCCCCCCTACGAGCAGTACTTC. This translates into CASSVGRGPSPPYEQYF.

V is TRBV9 and J is TRBJ2-7; D remains ambiguous. Germline V lookup: CDR1 SGDLS, CDR2 YYNGEE. Between the trimmed V and J ends, which lost 4 bases and 4 bases, there was a span of 21 bases. The CDR3 runs 16 residues. The CDR3 sequence is CASSIGPTSFGYEQYF. The CDR3 DNA follows: TGTGCCAGCAGCATAGGACCAACTTCCTTCGGGTACGAGCAGTACTTC.

The CDR3 DNA follows: TGTGCCAGCAGCCCTAGCGGCGCCTCCTACGAGCAGTACTTC. Protein sequence: CASSPSGASYEQYF. The chain links TRBV3-1 (or the pseudogene TRBV3-2) to TRBJ2-7, with 7 nucleotides matching TRBD2. Germline V gives CDR1 LGHDT, CDR2 YNNKEL (reference sequence). V dropped 4 bases and J dropped 0; count of bases not matched to a gene: 3. CDR3 size: 14 residues.

The rearrangement uses TRBV2 and TRBJ1-2; D is perhaps TRBD1 (5 bases). The germline V gene has CDR1 SNHLY and CDR2 FYNNEI. This CDR3 contains 13 residues. The V gene lost 10 bases and the J gene lost 6 bases, with 18 bases spanning the gap. Here the CDR3 reads CATARQQGNGYTF. The CDR3 DNA sequence: TGTGCCACCGCTCGGCAGCAGGGCAATGGCTACACCTTC.

The chain combines TRBV4-3 with TRBJ2-3; D unclear. The V end lost 4 bases, the J end lost 0 bases, and 8 bases lay between the germline ends. Per germline, CDR1 LGHNA and CDR2 YSLEER. The CDR3 spans 14 residues. The CDR3 DNA reads as TGCGCCAGCAGCCCACAGCTCAGCACAGATACGCAGTATTTT. Its translation: CASSPQLSTDTQYF.

This chain connects TRBV11-3 to TRBJ2-7; maybe TRBD1 (6 bases). Germline-derived CDR1 and CDR2 are SGHNT and YENEEA. The CDR3 sequence is 13 residues long. Trimming shortened V by 1 base and J by 6 bases, and 10 bases separated the two germline ends. The CDR3 sequence is CASSLAQGSEQYF. The CDR3 DNA follows: TGTGCCAGCAGCTTAGCGCAGGGGAGCGAGCAGTACTTC.

The rearrangement links TRBV27 to TRBJ1-5; 7 nucleotides align to TRBD1. Germline V gives CDR1 MNHEY, CDR2 SMNVEV (reference sequence). The J segment lost 1 base and the V segment lost 4 bases, leaving 4 bases of the junction unmatched. The CDR3 sequence is 15 residues long. The chain's CDR3 is CASSYRGVSNQPQHF. CDR3 nucleotide sequence: TGTGCCAGCAGTTACAGGGGTGTGAGCAATCAGCCCCAGCATTTT.

This rearrangement joins TRBV19 to TRBJ1-2, with D unresolved. This CDR3 region has 15 residues. Germline assignment: CDR1 LNHDA and CDR2 SQIVND (reference sequence). V was clipped by 7 bases and J by 7 bases, with 22 bases between them. CDR3 DNA sequence: TGTGCCAGTAATCAGGAGGGCCGCCTAGAAGGTGGCTACACCTTC. Residues: CASNQEGRLEGGYTF.

The V call is TRBV6-5, the J call TRBJ2-7; 9 nucleotides align to TRBD1. Per the germline V gene, CDR1 is MNHEY and CDR2 is SVGAGI. V shed 0 bases, J shed 5 bases, and the junction held 5 bases outside the gene matches. This CDR3 spans 15 amino acids. This CDR3 is CASSYSEGQGHEQYF. The CDR3 nucleotides read TGTGCCAGCAGTTACTCTGAGGGACAGGGACACGAGCAGTACTTC.

The chain has TRBV19 and TRBJ1-2; a possible D gene is TRBD1 (6 bases). V lost 2 bases and J lost 4, with 17 bases in between. Per germline, CDR1 LNHDA and CDR2 SQIVND (reference sequence). The CDR3 spans 16 residues. The CDR3: CASSIIGGVGGYGYTF. The CDR3 DNA reads TGTGCCAGTAGTATAATTGGAGGAGTAGGGGGCTATGGCTACACCTTC.